This T cell receptor (beta chain) came from a study of cytomegalovirus exposure and HLA in healthy donors. Study-wide results and limits: Available immune exposure information covered CMV serostatus only. Accounts indicate the classifier identified cytomegalovirus status with strong specificity and sensitivity.

The CDR3 sequence is 15 residues long. Trimming took 4 bases from V and 2 from J; bases not matched to a gene: 5. Germline CDR1 reads SNHLY; CDR2 reads FYNNEI. There are a few counts of this clone. Its antigen is undetermined. The PCR used 60 Vbeta and 13 Jbeta primers. Some clones are missing from TCRdb's copy, which holds only in-frame ones; the method was immunoSEQ multiplex PCR. This sample has about 75,000 clones, with 82% found just once. The source material was PBMCs. This clonotype was obtained from a man between 18 and 35 years old in good health and CMV-seronegative. This chain connects TRBV2 to TRBJ2-3; 8 nucleotides agree with TRBD1. The CDR3 bases are TGTGCCAGCAGTGGGGACAGGCCCTTCACAGATACGCAGTATTTT. It yields the protein CASSGDRPFTDTQYF.